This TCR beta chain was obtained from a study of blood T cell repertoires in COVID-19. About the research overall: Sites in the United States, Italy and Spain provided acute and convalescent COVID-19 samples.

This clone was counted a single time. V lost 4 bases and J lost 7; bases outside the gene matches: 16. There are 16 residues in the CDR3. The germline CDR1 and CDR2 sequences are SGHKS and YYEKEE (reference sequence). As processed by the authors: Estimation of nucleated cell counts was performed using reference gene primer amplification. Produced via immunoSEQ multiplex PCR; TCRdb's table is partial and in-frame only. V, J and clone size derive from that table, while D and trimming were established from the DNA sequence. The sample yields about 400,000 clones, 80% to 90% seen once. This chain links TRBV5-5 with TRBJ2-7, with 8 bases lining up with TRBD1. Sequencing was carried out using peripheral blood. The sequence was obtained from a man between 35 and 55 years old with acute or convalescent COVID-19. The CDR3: CASSMGGQGVDKEQYF. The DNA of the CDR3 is TGTGCCAGCAGCATGGGAGGACAGGGCGTCGACAAAGAGCAGTACTTC. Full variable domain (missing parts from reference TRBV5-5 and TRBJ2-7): DAGVTQSPTHLIKTRGQQVTLRCSPISGHKSVSWYQQVLGQGPQFIFQYYEKEERGRGNFPDRFSARQFPNYSSELNVNALLLGDSALYLCASSMGGQGVDKEQYFGPGTRLTVT.